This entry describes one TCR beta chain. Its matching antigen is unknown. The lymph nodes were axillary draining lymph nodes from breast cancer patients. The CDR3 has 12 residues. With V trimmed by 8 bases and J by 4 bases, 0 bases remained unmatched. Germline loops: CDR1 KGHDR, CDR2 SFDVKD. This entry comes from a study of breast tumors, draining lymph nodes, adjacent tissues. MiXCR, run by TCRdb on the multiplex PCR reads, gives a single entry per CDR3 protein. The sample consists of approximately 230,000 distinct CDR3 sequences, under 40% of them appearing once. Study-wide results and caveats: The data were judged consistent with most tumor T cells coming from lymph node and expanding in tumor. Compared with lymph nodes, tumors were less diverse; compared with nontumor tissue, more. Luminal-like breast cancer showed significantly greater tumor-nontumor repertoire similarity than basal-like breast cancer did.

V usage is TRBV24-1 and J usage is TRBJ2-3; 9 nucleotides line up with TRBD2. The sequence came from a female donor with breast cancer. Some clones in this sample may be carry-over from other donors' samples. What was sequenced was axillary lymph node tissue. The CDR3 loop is CATTSGADTQYF. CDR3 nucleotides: TGTGCCACCACTAGCGGGGCAGATACGCAGTATTTT.